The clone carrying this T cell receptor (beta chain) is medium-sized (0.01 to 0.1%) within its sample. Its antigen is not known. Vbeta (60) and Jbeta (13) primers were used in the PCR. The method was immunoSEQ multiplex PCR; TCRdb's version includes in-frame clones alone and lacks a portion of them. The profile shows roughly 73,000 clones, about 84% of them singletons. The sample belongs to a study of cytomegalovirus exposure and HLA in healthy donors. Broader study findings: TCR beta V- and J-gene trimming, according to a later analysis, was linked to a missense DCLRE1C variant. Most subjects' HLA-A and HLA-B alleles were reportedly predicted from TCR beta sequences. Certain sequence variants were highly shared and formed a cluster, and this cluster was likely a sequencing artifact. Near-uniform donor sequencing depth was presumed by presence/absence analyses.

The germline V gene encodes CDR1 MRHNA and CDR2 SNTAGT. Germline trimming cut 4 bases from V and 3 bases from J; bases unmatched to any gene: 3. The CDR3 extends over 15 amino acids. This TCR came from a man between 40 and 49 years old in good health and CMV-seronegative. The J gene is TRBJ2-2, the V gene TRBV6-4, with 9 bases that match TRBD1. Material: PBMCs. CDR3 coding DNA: TGTGCCAGCAGTGTCGGACAGGGGTACACCGGGGAGCTGTTTTTT. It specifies CASSVGQGYTGELFF.